The 27 T cell receptor beta chains below come from one sample, sequenced in a study of blood T cell repertoires in COVID-19. The protocol was immunoSEQ multiplex PCR, while the TCRdb copy is restricted to in-frame clones and leaves out a portion. The table has under 35,000 clones, over 80% seen once. The sample was peripheral blood. These receptors were collected from a human donor in a cohort sampled during active COVID-19.

The V and J genes are TRBV15 and TRBJ2-2; tentatively, D is TRBD2 (6 bases). Germline assignment: CDR1 LNHNV and CDR2 YYDKDF (reference sequence). CDR3 size: 14 residues. V gave up 5 bases and J gave up 4 bases, with 11 bases separating them. The CDR3 protein is CATSEGRSTGELFF. The CDR3 DNA is TGTGCCACCAGCGAGGGGAGGTCCACCGGGGAGCTGTTTTTT.

The rearrangement links TRBV10-1 to TRBJ1-1; D uncertain. The CDR3 has 13 amino acids. From germline, CDR1 is WNHNN and CDR2 SYGVQD (reference sequence). Trimming removed 3 bases from V and 1 base from J, with 6 bases in between. CDR3 sequence (DNA): TGCGCCAGCAGTGAATTGAGGAACACTGAAGCTTTCTTT. Translated, it gives CASSELRNTEAFF.

The V and J genes are TRBV6-2 or TRBV6-3 and TRBJ2-7; 8 bases map to TRBD1. Per germline, CDR1 MNHEY and CDR2 SVGEGT. Unmatched junction bases numbered 6, after V lost 3 bases and J lost 2 bases. CDR3 length: 15 amino acids. CDR3 residues: CASSYTTGEAYEQYV. The CDR3 DNA sequence: TGTGCCAGCAGTTATACGACAGGGGAAGCCTACGAGCAGTACGTC.

The rearrangement joins TRBV5-1 to TRBJ1-2; D possibly corresponds to TRBD1 (5 bases). Trimming removed 5 bases from V and 0 bases from J, with 11 bases in between. Germline lookup yields CDR1 SGHRS and CDR2 YFSETQ. CDR3 length equals 14 residues. DNA for the CDR3: TGCGCCAGCAGTTACCAGACAGCTAACTATGGCTACACCTTC. Translated, it gives CASSYQTANYGYTF.

The chain combines TRBV19 with TRBJ1-4; 10 bases match TRBD1. The CDR3 consists of 13 residues. Germline V gene sequence: CDR1 LNHDA, CDR2 SQIVND (reference sequence). V dropped 7 bases and J dropped 8; count of bases not matched to a gene: 4. CDR3 nucleotide sequence: TGTGCCAGTAAGGGGACAGGGGCCGAAAAACTGTTTTTT. Encoded protein: CASKGTGAEKLFF.

The genes are TRBV3-1 (or the pseudogene TRBV3-2) and TRBJ2-5, with D perhaps matching TRBD1 (6 bases). The CDR3 length is 14 residues. Germline values: CDR1 LGHDT, CDR2 YNNKEL (reference sequence). The V and J ends lost 3 bases and 5 bases respectively, with 13 bases between them. CDR3 coding DNA: TGTGCCAGCAGCCACCGGGCGAGGGGGGAGACCCAGTACTTC. This codes for CASSHRARGETQYF.

The chain recombines TRBV9 with TRBJ1-1; D remains ambiguous. V lost 0 bases and J 5 bases, leaving 11 bases between the germline ends. Germline CDR1 reads SGDLS; CDR2 reads YYNGEE. The CDR3 sequence is 14 residues long. The CDR3 nucleotides read TGTGCCAGCAGCGTAGGGGGAAGCGGAACTGAAGCTTTCTTT. Amino acid sequence: CASSVGGSGTEAFF.

This sequence joins TRBV30 and TRBJ1-1; 7 bases align to TRBD1. The germline gives CDR1 GTSNPN, CDR2 SVGIG (reference sequence). The CDR3 consists of 14 residues. V gave up 0 bases and J gave up 4 bases; unmatched junction bases: 5. The CDR3 sequence is CAWSVEGASTEAFF. DNA for the CDR3: TGTGCCTGGAGTGTAGAGGGGGCAAGCACTGAAGCTTTCTTT.

This rearrangement joins TRBV28 to TRBJ1-3; unclear D gene. CDR1 and CDR2 from the germline V gene are MDHEN and SYDVKM. The CDR3 length is 16 residues. V lost 5 bases, J lost 2 bases, and 16 bases lay in between. DNA of the CDR3: TGTGCCAGCAGTGGCGTGGAGGCGGGAGCTGGAAACACCATATATTTT. This translates into CASSGVEAGAGNTIYF. The full variable domain, its missing parts supplied by reference TRBV28 and TRBJ1-3, is DVKVTQSSRYLVKRTGEKVFLECVQDMDHENMFWYRQDPGLGLRLIYFSYDVKMKEKGDIPEGYSVSREKKERFSLILESASTNQTSMYLCASSGVEAGAGNTIYFGEGSWLTVV.

The chain employs TRBV7-2 and TRBJ2-2; 10 nucleotides line up with TRBD2. From germline, CDR1 is SGHTA and CDR2 FQGNSA. The CDR3 runs 16 residues. Losses at the gene ends were 5 bases for V and 4 bases for J; bases not matched to a gene: 7. The CDR3 is CASSPRLAGLTGELFF. CDR3 nucleotide sequence: TGTGCCAGCAGCCCCCGACTAGCGGGCCTCACCGGGGAGCTGTTTTTT.

This clone was picked up one time. V and J are TRBV5-4 and TRBJ1-4; D unclear. The V end was cut by 4 bases, the J end by 4 bases, with 14 bases between. This CDR3 spans 15 amino acids. Per germline, CDR1 SGHNT and CDR2 YYREEE (reference sequence). CDR3 sequence: CASSLAGSFNEKLFF. The CDR3 nucleotides read TGTGCCAGCAGCCTCGCGGGATCATTTAATGAAAAACTGTTTTTT. The complete variable domain, with remaining parts taken from reference TRBV5-4 and TRBJ1-4, reads ETGVTQSPTHLIKTRGQQVTLRCSSQSGHNTVSWYQQALGQGPQFIFQYYREEENGRGNFPPRFSGLQFPNYSSELNVNALELDDSALYLCASSLAGSFNEKLFFGSGTQLSVL.

The chain combines TRBV7-2 with TRBJ2-1; the match to TRBD1 covers 8 bases. The CDR3 is 15 residues long. The germline CDR1 and CDR2 sequences are SGHTA and FQGNSA. Losses at the gene ends were 3 bases for V and 5 bases for J; bases not matched to a gene: 6. This CDR3 reads CASSFRDRLHNEQFF. CDR3 bases: TGTGCCAGCAGCTTCCGGGACAGGCTCCACAATGAGCAGTTCTTC.

This clone has just one count. The chain carries TRBV10-3 and TRBJ2-7; TRBD1 is a possible D gene (7 bases). The CDR3 extends over 12 amino acids. CDR1 and CDR2 from the germline V gene are ENHRY and SYGVKD. Trimming removed 5 bases at V and 4 bases at J, with 9 bases between. The CDR3 region has the DNA TGTGCCATCAGTTCAGGGGGGTACGAGCAGTACGTC. This sequence encodes CAISSGGYEQYV.

This rearrangement joins TRBV7-2 to TRBJ2-7; a weak D match, TRBD2 (6 bases). The CDR3 has 14 amino acids. Germline V CDR1 and CDR2: SGHTA, FQGNSA. The V gene lost 1 base and the J gene lost 9 bases, with 16 bases spanning the gap. The CDR3 loop is CASSLGFAGRAQYV. CDR3 DNA sequence: TGTGCCAGCAGCTTAGGTTTTGCCGGGAGAGCGCAGTACGTC.

The V call is TRBV9, the J call TRBJ2-3, with TRBD1 matching 7 bases. Germline lookup yields CDR1 SGDLS and CDR2 YYNGEE. The CDR3 loop spans 14 amino acids. J lost 3 bases, V lost 2 bases, and 3 bases had no gene match. The CDR3 here is CASSVTGETDTQYF. In nucleotides, the CDR3 is TGTGCCAGCAGCGTTACAGGGGAGACAGATACGCAGTATTTT.

CDR3: CASSQDVGSTEAFF. The CDR3 region has the DNA TGCGCCAGCAGCCAAGATGTGGGGAGCACTGAAGCTTTCTTT. The chain uses TRBV4-1 and TRBJ1-1; D ambiguous. CDR3 length equals 14 residues. Germline CDR1 reads MGHRA; CDR2 reads YSYEKL. Trimming removed 0 bases from V and 4 bases from J, with 9 bases in between.

The chain combines TRBV4-2 with TRBJ2-1; 10 nucleotides align to TRBD2. The CDR3 consists of 15 residues. CDR1 and CDR2 from the germline V gene are LGHNA and YNFKEQ. J gave up 7 bases and V 4 bases, and 7 bases lay outside the gene matches. CDR3 residues: CASSLLAGVGNEQFF. CDR3 DNA: TGTGCCAGCAGCCTTCTAGCGGGAGTGGGGAATGAGCAGTTCTTC.

This chain joins TRBV18 and TRBJ2-5, with D possibly being TRBD1 (5 bases). Germline CDR1 reads KGHSH; CDR2 reads LQKENI. The germline V and J ends were trimmed by 1 base and 2 bases, with 11 bases remaining between them. The CDR3 is 15 amino acids. The CDR3 DNA sequence: TGTGCCAGCTCACCACGGCAGGGCTGGCAAGAGACCCAGTACTTC. Its protein is CASSPRQGWQETQYF.

This clone turned up a few times. This chain links TRBV6-6 with TRBJ1-1; D may be TRBD1 (5 bases). Trimming stripped 3 bases from V and 6 bases from J, with 11 bases between. CDR3 size: 13 residues. Germline V gives CDR1 MNHNY, CDR2 SVGAGI (reference sequence). CDR3 protein: CASSYQGYAEAFF. CDR3 DNA: TGTGCCAGCAGTTATCAGGGATACGCTGAAGCTTTCTTT.

The gene calls are TRBV2 and TRBJ2-3; tentatively, D is TRBD2 (6 bases). CDR3 size: 13 residues. V was pared by 6 bases and J by 2 bases, with 9 bases between. Germline V CDR1 and CDR2: SNHLY, FYNNEI. The CDR3 nucleotides read TGTGCCAGCAGGGGGACTGTCACAGATACGCAGTATTTT. It yields the protein CASRGTVTDTQYF.

The V and J genes are TRBV27 and TRBJ2-5; TRBD2 agrees at 11 bases. V was pared by 5 bases and J by 4 bases, with 6 bases of the junction left unmatched. Per germline, CDR1 MNHEY and CDR2 SMNVEV (reference sequence). This CDR3 spans 15 amino acids. The CDR3 sequence is CASSLRLAGLETQYF. In nucleotides, the CDR3 is TGTGCCAGCAGTCTCCGACTAGCGGGGTTAGAGACCCAGTACTTC.

The rearrangement links TRBV4-2 to TRBJ2-3; TRBD2 aligns across 9 bases. Germline CDR1 LGHNA, CDR2 YNFKEQ. V trimming: 4 bases; J trimming: 2 bases; junction bases outside the gene matches: 10. The CDR3 contains 17 residues. CDR3 sequence: CASSPETAGGFTDTQYF. CDR3 in DNA: TGTGCCAGCAGCCCCGAGACAGCGGGGGGTTTCACAGATACGCAGTATTTT.

The V and J genes are TRBV30 and TRBJ1-3; 9 bases are shared with TRBD1. The CDR3 contains 16 residues. Germline V gene lookup returns CDR1 GTSNPN and CDR2 SVGIG (reference sequence). V lost 3 bases, J lost 5 bases, and 11 bases stayed unmatched. In DNA form, the CDR3 reads TGTGCCTGGAGCGCTTTACCGACAGGGGGTAGAAACACCATATATTTT. Translating it yields CAWSALPTGGRNTIYF.

V is TRBV10-3 and J is TRBJ2-7, with 8 positions matching TRBD2. CDR1 is ENHRY, CDR2 SYGVKD, per germline. This CDR3 spans 13 amino acids. J lost 0 bases, V lost 8 bases, and 3 bases had no gene match. The CDR3 sequence is CAIREGFSYEQYV. CDR3 in DNA: TGTGCCATCCGGGAGGGGTTCTCCTACGAGCAGTACGTC.

The chain joins TRBV27 to TRBJ1-1; 9 nucleotides agree with TRBD1. Germline CDR1 reads MNHEY; CDR2 reads SMNVEV (reference sequence). J was trimmed by 4 bases and V by 5 bases; bases with no gene match: 5. The CDR3 contains 14 residues. The CDR3 DNA reads TGTGCCAGCAGTGGATGGACAGGGGCCACTGAAGCTTTCTTT. Translation: CASSGWTGATEAFF.

The chain is built from TRBV28 and TRBJ2-1; 8 nucleotides line up with TRBD1. This CDR3 region has 16 residues. In germline, CDR1 is MDHEN, CDR2 SYDVKM. J was trimmed by 4 bases and V by 5 bases; bases with no gene match: 10. CDR3 region: CASSRIRTGSYNEQFF. The CDR3 bases are TGTGCCAGCAGTAGGATCCGGACAGGGTCGTACAATGAGCAGTTCTTC.

The chain recombines TRBV19 with TRBJ2-2; 11 nucleotides line up with TRBD2. CDR3 length: 16 residues. V was clipped by 5 bases and J by 3 bases; unmatched bases: 5. Per the germline V gene, CDR1 is LNHDA and CDR2 is SQIVND (reference sequence). CDR3 residues: CASSSLAGGHTGELFF. CDR3 coding DNA: TGTGCCAGTAGTTCCCTAGCGGGGGGACACACCGGGGAGCTGTTTTTT. Full variable domain (outside the CDR3, taken from reference TRBV19 and TRBJ2-2): DGGITQSPKYLFRKEGQNVTLSCEQNLNHDAMYWYRQDPGQGLRLIYYSQIVNDFQKGDIAEGYSVSREKKESFPLTVTSAQKNPTAFYLCASSSLAGGHTGELFFGEGSRLTVL.